The rows below give T cell receptor beta chains drawn from one sample of a study of CD8 T cells in Susac syndrome. TCRdb re-called the immunoSEQ multiplex PCR reads with MiXCR, one entry per CDR3 protein. The data show 150,000 to 200,000 distinct CDR3 sequences, about 91% seen once. Sequencing was performed on CD4+ T cells from PBMCs. These receptors were collected from a human donor in good health. The CDR3 runs from the conserved cysteine through the conserved F or W. Fields, in order: clone size, D gene, J gene, V gene, CDR3 DNA, CDR3 protein. A D gene is named only where the DNA matches it firmly. Not every row has a clone size; where given, it reads once, few, many or a size class.

abundance: NA; d_gene: TRBD1; j_gene: TRBJ2-1; v_gene: TRBV12-5; CDR3nt: TGTGCTAGTGGTCCCACCGGGACAGGGCACAATGAGCAGTTCTTC; CDR3aa: CASGPTGTGHNEQFF
abundance: NA; d_gene: NA; j_gene: TRBJ1-5; v_gene: TRBV7-7; CDR3nt: TGTGCCAGCAGCTCGGACATGTATCAGCCCCAGCATTTT; CDR3aa: CASSSDMYQPQHF
abundance: NA; d_gene: NA; j_gene: TRBJ1-1; v_gene: TRBV29-1; CDR3nt: TGCAGCGTTGAAGGGGGCATCGGCACTGAAGCTTTCTTT; CDR3aa: CSVEGGIGTEAFF
abundance: NA; d_gene: NA; j_gene: TRBJ1-5; v_gene: TRBV2; CDR3nt: TGTGCCAGCAAGCGGGACAATAATCAGCCCCAGCATTTT; CDR3aa: CASKRDNNQPQHF
abundance: NA; d_gene: NA; j_gene: TRBJ2-5; v_gene: TRBV7-9; CDR3nt: TGTGCCAGCAGCTTAGCAGGGTACGAGACCCAGTACTTC; CDR3aa: CASSLAGYETQYF
abundance: NA; d_gene: NA; j_gene: TRBJ2-3; v_gene: TRBV29-1; CDR3nt: TGCAGCGTTGATGCGGCGACAGATACGCAGTATTTT; CDR3aa: CSVDAATDTQYF
abundance: NA; d_gene: NA; j_gene: TRBJ1-6; v_gene: TRBV5-1; CDR3nt: TGCGCCAGCAGCTTGGCCGTGTCAGATAATTCACCCCTCCACTTT; CDR3aa: CASSLAVSDNSPLHF
abundance: NA; d_gene: NA; j_gene: TRBJ2-1; v_gene: TRBV6-5; CDR3nt: TGTGCCAGCAGAAAGACAGTCACCGATGAGCAGTTCTTC; CDR3aa: CASRKTVTDEQFF
abundance: NA; d_gene: TRBD1; j_gene: TRBJ2-5; v_gene: TRBV2; CDR3nt: TGTGCCAGCAGGACAGGGGGCCCCCAGAGGGAGACCCAGTACTTC; CDR3aa: CASRTGGPQRETQYF
abundance: NA; d_gene: NA; j_gene: TRBJ1-2; v_gene: TRBV28; CDR3nt: TGTGCCAGCAGTTTACAGGGGTACTATGGCTACACCTTC; CDR3aa: CASSLQGYYGYTF
abundance: few; d_gene: TRBD1; j_gene: TRBJ2-7; v_gene: TRBV18; CDR3nt: TGTGCCAGCTCCCCTGGACAGGGAAACGAGCAGTACTTC; CDR3aa: CASSPGQGNEQYF
abundance: once; d_gene: NA; j_gene: TRBJ1-6; v_gene: TRBV3-1; CDR3nt: TGTGCCAGCAGCCTCGACGGGGTAAGAACGCCCCTCCACTTT; CDR3aa: CASSLDGVRTPLHF
abundance: once; d_gene: NA; j_gene: TRBJ1-5; v_gene: TRBV29-1; CDR3nt: TGCAGCGTTGCGAAGGGAAGCGCCGGTGATCAGCCCCAGCATTTT; CDR3aa: CSVAKGSAGDQPQHF
abundance: NA; d_gene: NA; j_gene: TRBJ2-7; v_gene: TRBV5-1; CDR3nt: TGCGCCAGCAGCTTTACTACGAGAGACGAGCAGTACTTC; CDR3aa: CASSFTTRDEQYF
abundance: NA; d_gene: NA; j_gene: TRBJ2-4; v_gene: TRBV28; CDR3nt: TGTGCCACCCAGCAGGGGGGGGAGTCAAACATTCAGTACTTC; CDR3aa: CATQQGGESNIQYF
abundance: NA; d_gene: NA; j_gene: TRBJ1-1; v_gene: TRBV6-5; CDR3nt: TGTGCCAGCAGCCCTGGGGGAGCGGGGAACACTGAAGCTTTCTTT; CDR3aa: CASSPGGAGNTEAFF
abundance: NA; d_gene: NA; j_gene: TRBJ2-3; v_gene: TRBV6-1; CDR3nt: TGTGCCAGCAGTGGGGCCAGCACAGATACGCAGTATTTT; CDR3aa: CASSGASTDTQYF
abundance: NA; d_gene: TRBD1; j_gene: TRBJ2-7; v_gene: TRBV18; CDR3nt: TGTGCCAGCTCACCTAACGGGGGACAGGGTGGAAACTACGAGCAGTACTTC; CDR3aa: CASSPNGGQGGNYEQYF
abundance: NA; d_gene: TRBD1; j_gene: TRBJ2-4; v_gene: TRBV28; CDR3nt: TGTGCCAGCAGTTTATTCCCAGGGGGCTCCGAAGCCAAAAACATTCAGTACTTC; CDR3aa: CASSLFPGGSEAKNIQYF
abundance: NA; d_gene: TRBD1; j_gene: TRBJ2-5; v_gene: TRBV28; CDR3nt: TGTGCCAGCAGTTCCGGACAGGCGGAGACCCAGTACTTC; CDR3aa: CASSSGQAETQYF
abundance: NA; d_gene: NA; j_gene: TRBJ2-3; v_gene: TRBV5-6; CDR3nt: TGTGCCAGCAGCTGGGAGACACAAGGGGGCACAGATACGCAGTATTTT; CDR3aa: CASSWETQGGTDTQYF
abundance: NA; d_gene: NA; j_gene: TRBJ2-2; v_gene: TRBV7-2; CDR3nt: TGTGCCAGCAGCCCTGGAGGGGGGACCGGGGAGCTGTTTTTT; CDR3aa: CASSPGGGTGELFF
abundance: once; d_gene: NA; j_gene: TRBJ1-2; v_gene: TRBV3-1; CDR3nt: TGTGCCAGCAGCCAAGAAGACCTCCTGTATGGCTACACCTTC; CDR3aa: CASSQEDLLYGYTF
abundance: NA; d_gene: NA; j_gene: TRBJ1-6; v_gene: TRBV7-9; CDR3nt: TGTGCCAGCCCATCGCCAGGGTCCAATTCACCCCTCCACTTT; CDR3aa: CASPSPGSNSPLHF
abundance: NA; d_gene: NA; j_gene: TRBJ2-3; v_gene: TRBV5-1; CDR3nt: TGCGCCAGCAGCCGATCTGGGGGCGCAGATACGCAGTATTTT; CDR3aa: CASSRSGGADTQYF
abundance: NA; d_gene: TRBD1; j_gene: TRBJ2-3; v_gene: TRBV19; CDR3nt: TGTGCCAGTATTTCAAGCGGGGGACAGGGGGTTAATACGCAGTATTTT; CDR3aa: CASISSGGQGVNTQYF
abundance: NA; d_gene: TRBD2; j_gene: TRBJ2-7; v_gene: TRBV18; CDR3nt: TGTGCCAGCTCACCACCGTACCAGGGAGGGAACTACGAGCAGTACTTC; CDR3aa: CASSPPYQGGNYEQYF
abundance: NA; d_gene: TRBD2; j_gene: TRBJ2-1; v_gene: TRBV10-3; CDR3nt: TGTGCCATCAGCCAAGCGGGGAGCTCCTACAATGAGCAGTTCTTC; CDR3aa: CAISQAGSSYNEQFF
abundance: once; d_gene: TRBD1; j_gene: TRBJ2-2; v_gene: TRBV19; CDR3nt: TGTGCCAGTAGTGAATGGACAGGGTGGGGCACCGGGGAGCTGTTTTTT; CDR3aa: CASSEWTGWGTGELFF
abundance: NA; d_gene: TRBD1; j_gene: TRBJ1-6; v_gene: TRBV7-2; CDR3nt: TGTGCCAGCAGCTCCGAGACAGGGGGCGGGACCCTCCACTTT; CDR3aa: CASSSETGGGTLHF
abundance: NA; d_gene: NA; j_gene: TRBJ2-7; v_gene: TRBV24-1; CDR3nt: TGTGCCACCAGTGACCCTTGGAAGGCGAAAAACGAGCAGTACTTC; CDR3aa: CATSDPWKAKNEQYF
abundance: NA; d_gene: NA; j_gene: TRBJ1-4; v_gene: TRBV18; CDR3nt: TGTGCCAGCTCACCAGTGGGGCAAGGGGAAAAACTGTTTTTT; CDR3aa: CASSPVGQGEKLFF
abundance: NA; d_gene: TRBD1; j_gene: TRBJ1-1; v_gene: TRBV4-2; CDR3nt: TGTGCCAGCAGCCAAGGCTCAGGGACAGGGGGCGAGAACACTGAAGCTTTCTTT; CDR3aa: CASSQGSGTGGENTEAFF
abundance: NA; d_gene: NA; j_gene: TRBJ2-1; v_gene: TRBV5-1; CDR3nt: TGCGCCAGCAGCTTGGGACAAGCTTCCTACAATGAGCAGTTCTTC; CDR3aa: CASSLGQASYNEQFF
abundance: NA; d_gene: NA; j_gene: TRBJ2-2; v_gene: TRBV28; CDR3nt: TGTGCCAGCAGTCTACCCCGGAACACCGGGGAGCTGTTTTTT; CDR3aa: CASSLPRNTGELFF
abundance: NA; d_gene: NA; j_gene: TRBJ2-7; v_gene: TRBV20-1; CDR3nt: TGCAGTGCTAGAGACTCCGTTTACGAGCAGTACTTC; CDR3aa: CSARDSVYEQYF
abundance: NA; d_gene: NA; j_gene: TRBJ1-1; v_gene: TRBV5-1; CDR3nt: TGCGCCAGCAGCGCTCACGGGGCGGACACTGAAGCTTTCTTT; CDR3aa: CASSAHGADTEAFF
abundance: NA; d_gene: NA; j_gene: TRBJ2-3; v_gene: TRBV5-1; CDR3nt: TGCGCCAGCAGCTATGGATCGCCCACTAAGGATACGCAGTATTTT; CDR3aa: CASSYGSPTKDTQYF
abundance: NA; d_gene: NA; j_gene: TRBJ2-1; v_gene: TRBV9; CDR3nt: TGTGCCAGCAGCGTGTCTCAGTGGAGGGAGCAGTTCTTC; CDR3aa: CASSVSQWREQFF
abundance: NA; d_gene: NA; j_gene: TRBJ2-7; v_gene: TRBV28; CDR3nt: TGTGCCAGCAACTCGGGGGGCCTTCGTGACGAGCAGTACTTC; CDR3aa: CASNSGGLRDEQYF
abundance: NA; d_gene: TRBD2; j_gene: TRBJ2-3; v_gene: TRBV11-2; CDR3nt: TGTGCCAGCAGCTTAGGCGGGACTAGCGTGGCAGATACGCAGTATTTT; CDR3aa: CASSLGGTSVADTQYF
abundance: NA; d_gene: NA; j_gene: TRBJ2-7; v_gene: TRBV7-9; CDR3nt: TGTGCCAGCAGCTTAGGGAGCAGGGTTGGAGAGCAGTACTTC; CDR3aa: CASSLGSRVGEQYF
abundance: NA; d_gene: TRBD1; j_gene: TRBJ1-1; v_gene: TRBV10-3; CDR3nt: TGTGCCATCAGCAAGACAGGGCGGGACACTGAAGCTTTCTTT; CDR3aa: CAISKTGRDTEAFF
abundance: NA; d_gene: NA; j_gene: TRBJ2-3; v_gene: TRBV5-8; CDR3nt: TGTGCCAGCAGCTTGTTGGCAGATACGCAGTATTTT; CDR3aa: CASSLLADTQYF
abundance: NA; d_gene: NA; j_gene: TRBJ1-4; v_gene: TRBV18; CDR3nt: TGTGCCAGCTCACCACCGGTCGGCCAGGGTGAAAAACTGTTTTTT; CDR3aa: CASSPPVGQGEKLFF
abundance: NA; d_gene: TRBD2; j_gene: TRBJ2-5; v_gene: TRBV4-1; CDR3nt: TGCGCCAGCAGCCGCTCGGGGAGGGAAATTCAAGAGACCCAGTACTTC; CDR3aa: CASSRSGREIQETQYF
abundance: NA; d_gene: NA; j_gene: TRBJ2-3; v_gene: TRBV29-1; CDR3nt: TGCAGCGCCTCTTGGGAGGCAACAGATACGCAGTATTTT; CDR3aa: CSASWEATDTQYF
abundance: few; d_gene: NA; j_gene: TRBJ1-3; v_gene: TRBV4-3; CDR3nt: TGCGCCAGCAGCCAATTGGGACCCTCTGGAAACACCATATATTTT; CDR3aa: CASSQLGPSGNTIYF
abundance: NA; d_gene: NA; j_gene: TRBJ1-5; v_gene: TRBV12-3/TRBV12-4; CDR3nt: TGTGCCAGCGGACTGGAGGGCAATCAGCCCCAGCATTTT; CDR3aa: CASGLEGNQPQHF
abundance: NA; d_gene: NA; j_gene: TRBJ1-4; v_gene: TRBV12-3/TRBV12-4; CDR3nt: TGTGCCAGCAGAACAGGGCTCGGAACGGAAAAACTGTTTTTT; CDR3aa: CASRTGLGTEKLFF
abundance: NA; d_gene: NA; j_gene: TRBJ2-2; v_gene: TRBV6-5; CDR3nt: TGTGCCAGCAGTTACGCCAGTGTTGGGAGGTTGTTTTTT; CDR3aa: CASSYASVGRLFF
abundance: NA; d_gene: NA; j_gene: TRBJ2-7; v_gene: TRBV6-5; CDR3nt: TGTGCCAGCAGACGAATTCAGCGCGAGCAGTACTTC; CDR3aa: CASRRIQREQYF
abundance: NA; d_gene: TRBD1; j_gene: TRBJ1-4; v_gene: TRBV18; CDR3nt: TGTGCCAGCTCACGTGGACAGGGAAATAATGAAAAACTGTTTTTT; CDR3aa: CASSRGQGNNEKLFF
abundance: NA; d_gene: NA; j_gene: TRBJ1-2; v_gene: TRBV4-3; CDR3nt: TGCGCCAGCAGCCAAGACCCACAACCGAACTATGGCTACACCTTC; CDR3aa: CASSQDPQPNYGYTF
abundance: NA; d_gene: NA; j_gene: TRBJ1-2; v_gene: TRBV10-3; CDR3nt: TGTGCCATCAGTGCGGCGAGGGAAGGCGATGGCTACACCTTC; CDR3aa: CAISAAREGDGYTF
abundance: NA; d_gene: NA; j_gene: TRBJ2-1; v_gene: TRBV27; CDR3nt: TGTGCCAGCAGTCGTCGAAGTGAGGGAGGATCTACGGACAATGAGCAGTTCTTC; CDR3aa: CASSRRSEGGSTDNEQFF
abundance: NA; d_gene: NA; j_gene: TRBJ1-3; v_gene: TRBV5-1; CDR3nt: TGCGCCAGCAGCTTTGGGGGTCTGGGACAATCCTCTGGAAACACCATATATTTT; CDR3aa: CASSFGGLGQSSGNTIYF